A selection of T cell receptor beta chains follows, all from one sample in a study of spatial heterogeneity in lung cancer. A single record per CDR3 protein comes from TCRdb applying MiXCR to the 5' RACE reads. The data show approximately 20,000 distinct CDR3 sequences, with more than 2.5% seen just once and roughly 7.5% held by the top ten. The specimen was lung tumor tissue, collected at surgery. The origin of the receptors is a male donor with early-stage non-small cell lung cancer. The CDR3 runs from the conserved cysteine through the conserved F or W. D genes are given only for firm matches. Part of the rows lack a size; the others show once, few, many or a class for expanded clones.

abundance	d_gene	v_gene	j_gene	CDR3aa	CDR3nt
many	NA	TRBV3-1	TRBJ2-7	CASSRGLSGSYEQYF	TGTGCCAGCAGCCGCGGGTTGTCGGGATCCTACGAGCAGTACTTC
many	NA	TRBV11-2	TRBJ2-2	CASSPRGGANTGELFF	TGTGCCAGCAGCCCCCGGGGAGGTGCGAACACCGGGGAGCTGTTTTTT
many	NA	TRBV7-2	TRBJ2-5	CASSLALGQDPGSPRYF	TGTGCCAGCAGCTTAGCGCTGGGGCAGGACCCAGGATCACCTCGTTACTTC
many	NA	TRBV7-2	TRBJ2-2	CASSLLANTGELFF	TGTGCCAGCAGCTTACTAGCGAACACCGGGGAGCTGTTTTTT
many	NA	TRBV20-1	TRBJ2-5	CSARSLAEAQETQYF	TGCAGTGCTAGATCCCTCGCCGAGGCCCAAGAGACCCAGTACTTC
many	TRBD2	TRBV6-1	TRBJ2-3	CAGSAWAGGLTDTQYF	TGTGCCGGCTCCGCCTGGGCGGGAGGCCTCACAGATACGCAGTATTTT
many	TRBD1	TRBV28	TRBJ1-5	CASSSPGQGNQPQHF	TGTGCCAGCAGTTCCCCCGGACAGGGCAATCAGCCCCAGCATTTT
medium-sized	TRBD2	TRBV11-3	TRBJ2-2	CASSQGLADTGELFF	TGTGCCAGCAGCCAGGGACTAGCGGACACCGGGGAGCTGTTTTTT
few	TRBD2	TRBV5-1	TRBJ2-1	CASSAAPGLASYNEQFF	TGCGCCAGCAGCGCAGCACCGGGACTAGCGTCCTACAATGAGCAGTTCTTC
many	TRBD1	TRBV5-6	TRBJ1-2	CASSLRGTGSNYGYTF	TGTGCCAGCAGCTTGCGGGGGACAGGGTCTAACTATGGCTACACCTTC
many	NA	TRBV3-1	TRBJ2-5	CASSRGQKGETQYF	TGTGCCAGCAGCCGCGGACAGAAGGGAGAGACCCAGTACTTC
many	TRBD2	TRBV2	TRBJ2-3	CASSEDGLAGAEDTQYF	TGTGCCAGCAGTGAAGACGGTCTAGCGGGAGCGGAAGATACGCAGTATTTT
many	NA	TRBV18	TRBJ2-7	CASSPRAKDEQYF	TGTGCCAGCTCACCACGAGCTAAGGACGAGCAGTACTTC
many	TRBD2	TRBV20-1	TRBJ2-7	CSARGLAGGRPYEQYF	TGCAGTGCTAGAGGACTAGCGGGAGGACGACCCTACGAGCAGTACTTC
many	NA	TRBV30	TRBJ1-5	CAWGADNQPQHF	TGTGCCTGGGGGGCAGACAATCAGCCCCAGCATTTT
NA	NA	TRBV6-5	TRBJ1-2	CASSLRGSQVVAYGYTF	TGTGCCAGCAGTCTCAGGGGAAGCCAAGTAGTAGCCTATGGCTACACCTTC
many	NA	TRBV20-1	TRBJ1-1	CSVRGTGSMNTEAFF	TGCAGTGTCAGAGGTACAGGGAGCATGAACACTGAAGCTTTCTTT
many	NA	TRBV7-2	TRBJ2-1	CASSLGQGSGLNEQFF	TGTGCCAGCAGCTTAGGTCAGGGTAGCGGTCTCAATGAGCAGTTCTTC
many	TRBD2	TRBV10-2	TRBJ2-1	CASSGLAGEGGGVRNEQFF	TGCGCCAGCAGTGGCCTAGCGGGAGAAGGAGGGGGGGTTCGCAATGAGCAGTTCTTC
many	NA	TRBV5-1	TRBJ2-5	CASSLMGDQETQYF	TGCGCCAGCAGCTTGATGGGGGACCAAGAGACCCAGTACTTC
many	NA	TRBV27	TRBJ2-1	CASTLGASGLYNEQFF	TGTGCCAGCACCCTAGGGGCCTCGGGCCTTTACAATGAGCAGTTCTTC
many	NA	TRBV30	TRBJ2-1	CAWSLVDDGEQFF	TGTGCCTGGAGTTTAGTGGATGACGGTGAGCAGTTCTTC
many	TRBD1	TRBV6-1	TRBJ2-3	CASSQRTGVADTQYF	TGTGCCAGCAGTCAAAGGACAGGGGTCGCAGATACGCAGTATTTT
many	NA	TRBV9	TRBJ2-1	CASSVAIQASYNEQFF	TGTGCCAGCAGCGTAGCCATACAGGCCTCGTACAATGAGCAGTTCTTC
many	NA	TRBV12-3/TRBV12-4	TRBJ1-1	CASSPLDGRGTEAFF	TGTGCCAGCAGTCCTCTCGACGGGCGGGGGACTGAAGCTTTCTTT
many	TRBD1	TRBV12-3/TRBV12-4	TRBJ1-2	CASSLEDRDNYGYTF	TGTGCCAGCAGTTTAGAGGACAGGGATAACTATGGCTACACCTTC
NA	TRBD2	TRBV12-3/TRBV12-4	TRBJ2-1	CASSPPGGDNEQFF	TGTGCCAGCAGCCCCCCCGGGGGGGACAATGAGCAGTTCTTC
many	TRBD2	TRBV6-6	TRBJ2-3	CASSYPGTSGTDTQYF	TGTGCCAGCAGTTATCCCGGGACTAGCGGGACAGATACGCAGTATTTT